These T cell receptor beta chains were read from a single sample in a study of cytomegalovirus exposure and HLA in healthy donors. Only in-frame clones appear in the TCRdb table, and some are missing; sequencing was by immunoSEQ multiplex PCR. The table lists over 150,000 clones, roughly 70% of them singletons. Input material: PBMCs. The receptors were gathered from a man aged 25 to 40 in good health and CMV-seronegative. Both conserved end residues are part of each CDR3. D genes are given only for firm matches. Clone size is stated in some rows and not others, as once, few, many or a class when expanded.

V	D	size	J	CDR3	DNA
TRBV19	.	.	TRBJ2-2	CASRSEQGGTGELFF	TGTGCCAGTAGGAGTGAACAGGGGGGGACTGGGGAGCTGTTTTTT
TRBV9	TRBD1	.	TRBJ2-2	CASRKDRGRRGTGELFF	TGTGCCAGCAGGAAAGACAGGGGGCGCCGAGGAACCGGGGAGCTGTTTTTT
TRBV18	.	.	TRBJ1-6	CASSPLGTGNSPLHF	TGTGCCAGCTCACCACTAGGCACAGGGAATTCACCCCTCCACTTT
TRBV2	.	.	TRBJ2-2	CASSEYGLRTGELFF	TGTGCCAGCAGTGAATACGGTCTGAGGACCGGGGAGCTGTTTTTT
TRBV13	.	.	TRBJ2-2	CASSWGRSTGELFF	TGTGCCAGCAGCTGGGGGCGGTCGACCGGGGAGCTGTTTTTT
TRBV6-5	.	few	TRBJ1-2	CASSQFTAGGYTF	TGTGCCAGCAGCCAATTCACGGCGGGTGGCTACACCTTC
TRBV19	.	few	TRBJ2-2	CASSIVLGELFF	TGTGCCAGTAGTATTGTCCTTGGGGAGCTGTTTTTT
TRBV6-1	.	.	TRBJ1-2	CASSEMVTSWLSYTF	TGTGCCAGCAGTGAAATGGTAACTTCTTGGTTGAGCTACACCTTC
TRBV7-9	.	few	TRBJ2-2	CASSSAGYTGELFF	TGTGCCAGCAGCTCCGCAGGGTACACCGGGGAGCTGTTTTTT
TRBV4-1	TRBD1	.	TRBJ2-5	CASSQDWDRGGETQYF	TGCGCCAGCAGCCAAGATTGGGACAGGGGGGGAGAGACCCAGTACTTC
TRBV19	.	.	TRBJ2-5	CASSPDSGETQYF	TGTGCCAGTAGTCCTGACTCTGGAGAGACCCAGTACTTC
TRBV19	TRBD1	.	TRBJ2-7	CASSRDGTVYEQYF	TGTGCCAGTAGTCGGGACGGGACAGTCTACGAGCAGTACTTC
TRBV7-9	.	.	TRBJ1-5	CASSLGGINQPQNF	TGTGCCAGCAGCTTAGGCGGTATAAATCAGCCCCAGAATTTT
TRBV13	TRBD2	.	TRBJ2-7	CASSRWGGSSYEQYF	TGTGCCAGCAGCCGCTGGGGGGGAAGCTCCTACGAGCAGTACTTC